This is a list of T cell receptor beta chains from one sample in a study of CD8+ T cells in alopecia areata. Here immunoSEQ multiplex PCR was the method, and the copy in TCRdb shows in-frame clones only, minus some. This sample has about 120,000 clones, with 53% found just once. The specimen was CD4+ T cells sorted from blood, collected at week 4, from a patient treated with tofacitinib. These receptors were obtained from a human donor with alopecia areata. CDR3s include the opening cysteine and the closing phenylalanine or tryptophan. The order of the fields is D gene, clone size, V gene, J gene, CDR3 protein, CDR3 DNA. The D gene is left open where the match is weak. Not every row has a clone size; where given, it reads once, few, many or a size class.

>-|-|TRBV30|TRBJ1-5
CAWSVGVGGYHQPQHF
TGTGCCTGGAGCGTGGGAGTTGGAGGGTACCATCAGCCCCAGCATTTT
>-|few|TRBV28|TRBJ2-7
CASSPHLGRTSYEQYF
TGTGCCAGCAGTCCACACCTTGGACGGACATCCTACGAGCAGTACTTC
>TRBD2|-|TRBV30|TRBJ2-7
CAWSRERGPSYEQYF
TGTGCCTGGAGTAGGGAGCGGGGCCCCTCCTACGAGCAGTACTTC
>-|-|TRBV5-1|TRBJ2-2
CASSLTGGRNTGELFF
TGCGCCAGCAGCTTGACCGGGGGCCGGAACACCGGGGAGCTGTTTTTT
>-|once|TRBV15|TRBJ1-4
CATSRAPSEKLFF
TGTGCCACCAGTCGGGCCCCCTCGGAAAAACTGTTTTTT
>-|-|TRBV28|TRBJ1-2
CASRDPNGYTF
TGTGCCAGCAGGGACCCCAATGGCTACACCTTC
>-|few|TRBV29-1|TRBJ2-7
CSVESGVRGLYEQYF
TGCAGCGTTGAATCCGGAGTTAGGGGTCTCTACGAGCAGTACTTC
>-|-|TRBV9|TRBJ2-6
CASSVGSARSGANVLTF
TGTGCCAGCAGCGTAGGCTCAGCCCGCTCTGGGGCCAACGTCCTGACTTTC
>-|-|TRBV27|TRBJ1-5
CASRVEGGVGQPQHF
TGTGCCAGCAGAGTTGAAGGGGGGGTCGGTCAGCCCCAGCATTTT
>TRBD1|-|TRBV7-2|TRBJ1-2
CASSFGTGNYGYTF
TGTGCCAGCAGCTTCGGGACAGGGAACTATGGCTACACCTTC
>TRBD1|-|TRBV19|TRBJ2-7
CASSIEAPDRGANEQYF
TGTGCCAGTAGTATAGAAGCCCCGGACAGGGGGGCCAACGAGCAGTACTTC
>TRBD2|-|TRBV9|TRBJ2-5
CASSASGNPGETQYF
TGTGCCAGCAGCGCTAGCGGGAACCCCGGGGAGACCCAGTACTTC
>TRBD1|-|TRBV7-2|TRBJ2-5
CASSPNWGRDRTGTQYF
TGTGCCAGCAGCCCCAATTGGGGTCGGGACAGAACGGGGACCCAGTACTTC